Only one count was recorded for the clone carrying this TCR beta chain. Its antigen is still unknown. The CDR3 sequence is 15 residues long. V was clipped by 4 bases and J by 0 bases, with 11 bases between them. Germline CDR1 and CDR2: SGHTA and FQGNSA. The record originates from a study of shared clonotypes between healthy human individuals. Positively selected for CCR7, the CD45RO-negative cells used as naive CD8 cells excluded terminally differentiated effector memory CD45RA+ cells. Evenly divided among several immunoSEQ plates was the genomic DNA of each subset. TCRdb keeps only in-frame clones here, not all; method: immunoSEQ multiplex PCR. This sample has approximately 1.9 million clones, with 93% found just once. Whole-study findings and limits: Generation probabilities were higher for clonotypes shared across all four sorted-subset donors than for unshared ones.

Input material: naive CD8+ T cells from PBMCs. This rearrangement joins TRBV7-2 to TRBJ2-3; no clear D gene. This TCR came from a man younger than 30 in good health. Some clones in this sample may be carry-over from other donors' samples. For the CDR3, the DNA is TGTGCCAGCAGCTCACCCGTGAGTAGCACAGATACGCAGTATTTT. Translating it yields CASSSPVSSTDTQYF.